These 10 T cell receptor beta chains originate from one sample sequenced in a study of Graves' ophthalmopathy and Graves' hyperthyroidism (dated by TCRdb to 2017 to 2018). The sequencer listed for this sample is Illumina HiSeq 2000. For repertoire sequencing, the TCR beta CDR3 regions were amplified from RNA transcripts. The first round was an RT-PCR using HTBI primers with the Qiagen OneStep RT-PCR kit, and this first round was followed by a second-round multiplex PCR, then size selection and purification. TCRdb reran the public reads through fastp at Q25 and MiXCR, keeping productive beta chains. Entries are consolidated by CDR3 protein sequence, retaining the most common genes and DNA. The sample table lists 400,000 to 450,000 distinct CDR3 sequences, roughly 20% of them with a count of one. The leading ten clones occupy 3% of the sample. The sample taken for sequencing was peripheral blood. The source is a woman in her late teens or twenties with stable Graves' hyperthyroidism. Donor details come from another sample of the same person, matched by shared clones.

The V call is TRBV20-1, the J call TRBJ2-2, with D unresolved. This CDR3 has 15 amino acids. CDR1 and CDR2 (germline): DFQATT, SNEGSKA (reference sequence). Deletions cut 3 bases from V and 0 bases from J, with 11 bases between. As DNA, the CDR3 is TGCAGTGCTAGGGATCAACCTCCGAACACCGGGGAGCTGTTTTTT. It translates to CSARDQPPNTGELFF.

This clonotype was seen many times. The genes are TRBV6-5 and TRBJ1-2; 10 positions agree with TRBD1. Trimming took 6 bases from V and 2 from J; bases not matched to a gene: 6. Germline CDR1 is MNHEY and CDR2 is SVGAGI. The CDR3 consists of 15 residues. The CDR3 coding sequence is TGTGCCAGCAGCCCCGACAGGGGGCCCAACTATGGCTACACCTTC. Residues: CASSPDRGPNYGYTF.

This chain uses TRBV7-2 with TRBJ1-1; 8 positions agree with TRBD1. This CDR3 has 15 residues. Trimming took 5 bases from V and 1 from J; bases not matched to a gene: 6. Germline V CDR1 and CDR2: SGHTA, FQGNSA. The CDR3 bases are TGTGCCAGCAGCGTCCGGGACAGGAGGAACACTGAAGCTTTCTTT. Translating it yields CASSVRDRRNTEAFF. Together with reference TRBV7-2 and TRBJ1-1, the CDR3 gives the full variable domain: GAGVSQSPSNKVTEKGKDVELRCDPISGHTALYWYRQSLGQGLEFLIYFQGNSAPDKSGLPSDRFSAERTGGSVSTLTIQRTQQEDSAVYLCASSVRDRRNTEAFFGQGTRLTVV.

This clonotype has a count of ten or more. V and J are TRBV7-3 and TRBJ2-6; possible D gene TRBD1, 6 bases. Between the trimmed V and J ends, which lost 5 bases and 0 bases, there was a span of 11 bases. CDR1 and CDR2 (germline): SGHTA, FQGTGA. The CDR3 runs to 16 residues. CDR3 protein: CASSPGQNSGANVLTF. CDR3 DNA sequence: TGTGCCAGCAGCCCCGGACAGAACTCTGGGGCCAACGTCCTGACTTTC.

As DNA, the CDR3 is TGCAGTGCTGGGAGCGGGGGAGATGGCGGGGAGCTGTTTTTT. The encoded protein is CSAGSGGDGGELFF. The gene calls are TRBV20-1 and TRBJ2-2; 8 bases align to TRBD2. Germline V gene lookup returns CDR1 DFQATT and CDR2 SNEGSKA (reference sequence). J lost 7 bases, V lost 5 bases, and 9 bases had no gene match. The CDR3 has 14 amino acids.

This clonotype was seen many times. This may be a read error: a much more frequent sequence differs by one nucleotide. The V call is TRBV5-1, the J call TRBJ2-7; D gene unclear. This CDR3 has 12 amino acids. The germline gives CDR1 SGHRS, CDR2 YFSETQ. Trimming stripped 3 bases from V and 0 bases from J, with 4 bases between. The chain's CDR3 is CASSSHSYEQYF. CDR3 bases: TGCGCCAGCAGCTCCCACTCCTACGAGCAGTACTTC.

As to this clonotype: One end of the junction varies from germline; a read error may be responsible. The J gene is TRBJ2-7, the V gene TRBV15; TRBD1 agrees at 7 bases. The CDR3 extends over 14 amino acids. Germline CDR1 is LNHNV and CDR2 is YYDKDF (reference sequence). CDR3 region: CVTSMTGLNYEQYF. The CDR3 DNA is TGTGTCACCAGCATGACAGGGCTCAACTACGAGCAGTACTTC.

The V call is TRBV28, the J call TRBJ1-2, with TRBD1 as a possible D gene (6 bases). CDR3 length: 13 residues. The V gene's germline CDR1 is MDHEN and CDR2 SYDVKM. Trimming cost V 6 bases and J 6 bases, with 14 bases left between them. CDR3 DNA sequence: TGTGCCAGCAGACGCGGGACACTGGATGGCTACACCTTC. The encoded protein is CASRRGTLDGYTF.

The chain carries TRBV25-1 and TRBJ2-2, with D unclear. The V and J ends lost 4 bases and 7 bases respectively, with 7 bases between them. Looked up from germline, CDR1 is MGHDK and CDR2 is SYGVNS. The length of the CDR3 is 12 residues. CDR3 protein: CASSGGVGELFF. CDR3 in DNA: TGTGCCAGCAGTGGTGGTGTCGGGGAGCTGTTTTTT.

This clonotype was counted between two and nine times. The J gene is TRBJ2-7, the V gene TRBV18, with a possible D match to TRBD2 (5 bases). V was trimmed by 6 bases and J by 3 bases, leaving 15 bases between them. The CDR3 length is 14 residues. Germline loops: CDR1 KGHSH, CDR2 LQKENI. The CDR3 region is CASSPTYRGYEQYF. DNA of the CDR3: TGTGCCAGCTCGCCGACTTACCGGGGCTACGAGCAGTACTTC.